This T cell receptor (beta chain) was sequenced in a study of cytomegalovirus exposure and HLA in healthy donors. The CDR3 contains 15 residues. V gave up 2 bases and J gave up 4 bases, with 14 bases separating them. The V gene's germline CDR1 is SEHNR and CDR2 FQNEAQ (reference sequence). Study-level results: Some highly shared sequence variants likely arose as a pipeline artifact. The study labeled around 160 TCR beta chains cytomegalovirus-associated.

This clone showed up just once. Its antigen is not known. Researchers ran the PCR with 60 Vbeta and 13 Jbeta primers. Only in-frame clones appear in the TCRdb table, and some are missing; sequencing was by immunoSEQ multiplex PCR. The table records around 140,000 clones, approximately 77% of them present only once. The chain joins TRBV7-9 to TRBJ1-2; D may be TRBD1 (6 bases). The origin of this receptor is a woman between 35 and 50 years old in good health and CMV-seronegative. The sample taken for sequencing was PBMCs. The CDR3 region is CASSLRTALLYGYTF. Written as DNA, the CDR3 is TGTGCCAGCAGCTTAAGGACAGCCTTACTCTATGGCTACACCTTC.